The 6 T cell receptor beta chains presented below share a single source sample, sequenced in a study of cytomegalovirus exposure and HLA in healthy donors (dated by TCRdb to about 2017). Receptors were amplified or captured by the immunoSEQ multiplex PCR assay. A mixture of 60 forward primers for TCR Vbeta segments and 13 reverse primers for TCR Jbeta segments was used in the multiplex PCR. The table comes from immuneACCESS by way of TCRdb, which keeps in-frame sequences with V and J called. Part of the clones is missing from these tables; in studies checked, under half for an unresolved V gene and the rest for unknown reasons. The sample's table lists a count of about 130,000 clones. 2% to 2.5% of the sample comes from the top ten. The sample taken for sequencing was PBMCs. The source is a man aged 35 to 55 in good health and CMV-seronegative.

The rearrangement links TRBV5-1 to TRBJ2-1; D remains ambiguous. This CDR3 region has 14 residues. Deletions cut 1 base from V and 7 bases from J, with 12 bases between. The germline V gene encodes CDR1 SGHRS and CDR2 YFSETQ. The CDR3 is CASSLITGINEQFF. The CDR3 DNA reads as TGCGCCAGCAGCTTGATCACGGGTATAAATGAGCAGTTCTTC.

The chain couples TRBV7-2 to TRBJ2-3; 10 bases match TRBD1. This CDR3 is built from 15 residues. V gave up 5 bases and J gave up 1 base; unmatched junction bases: 3. In germline, CDR1 is SGHTA, CDR2 FQGNSA. The chain's CDR3 is CASSRGTGGTDTQYF. The CDR3 DNA is TGTGCCAGCAGCCGAGGGACAGGGGGCACAGATACGCAGTATTTT.

J is TRBJ2-7 and V is TRBV7-2; 8 nucleotides agree with TRBD1. The CDR3 length is 15 residues. Trimming cost V 1 base and J 5 bases; bases outside gene matches: 7. Looked up from germline, CDR1 is SGHTA and CDR2 is FQGNSA. The CDR3 region has the DNA TGTGCCAGCAGCTTAGGCGCGACAGGGGCAGACGAGCAGTACTTC. Its protein is CASSLGATGADEQYF.

The V and J genes are TRBV27 and TRBJ2-2; TRBD2 matches at 12 bases. Germline V gene lookup returns CDR1 MNHEY and CDR2 SMNVEV (reference sequence). Losses at the gene ends were 3 bases for V and 6 bases for J; bases not matched to a gene: 5. The CDR3 totals 16 residues. The CDR3 bases are TGTGCCAGCAGTTTCCGACTAGCGGGAGCGGCCGGGGAGCTGTTTTTT. It specifies CASSFRLAGAAGELFF.

The chain links TRBV9 to TRBJ2-4; 8 bases map to TRBD1. V shed 3 bases, J shed 4 bases, and the junction held 3 bases outside the gene matches. Germline CDR1 and CDR2: SGDLS and YYNGEE. The CDR3 totals 14 residues. The CDR3 sequence: CASSARQGKNIQYF. The CDR3 coding sequence is TGTGCCAGCAGCGCCCGACAGGGGAAAAACATTCAGTACTTC.

The chain couples TRBV5-1 to TRBJ2-7, with a tentative D call TRBD1 (5 bases). CDR1 and CDR2 (germline): SGHRS, YFSETQ. The CDR3 runs to 12 residues. The germline V and J ends were trimmed by 3 bases and 5 bases, with 9 bases remaining between them. The CDR3 region is CASSSRGNEQYF. In nucleotides, the CDR3 is TGCGCCAGCAGCTCTAGGGGCAACGAGCAGTACTTC.